This T cell receptor beta chain derives from a study of shared clonotypes between healthy human individuals. The length of the CDR3 is 14 residues. The V and J ends lost 3 bases and 7 bases, in that order; junction bases with no gene match: 7. From germline, CDR1 is SGHAT and CDR2 FQNNGV. CD45RO-negative CD8 cells positively selected for CCR7 made up the naive population, which excluded terminally differentiated effector memory CD45RA+ cells. In the original processing: Filtering of immunoSEQ junctional sequences could not match full-length read filtering. The repertoire was sequenced with immunoSEQ multiplex PCR; TCRdb's copy has only in-frame clones and lacks some. V and J calls and clone size are given by that table; D and trimming were obtained from the DNA. The table has over 750,000 clones, approximately 97% seen once; the top ten hold around 0.25%.

The clonotype was recovered from a man aged 25 to 40 in good health. The sample taken for sequencing was naive CD8+ T cells sorted from blood. This chain links TRBV11-2 with TRBJ2-7; 9 bases align to TRBD1. CDR3 protein: CASSFPGQGYEQYF. The CDR3 DNA reads as TGTGCCAGCAGCTTTCCGGGACAGGGCTATGAGCAGTACTTC.